This T cell receptor beta chain was sequenced during a study of Tregs in tolerant kidney transplant recipients. Findings and limits, study-wide: Tolerant patients' donor-specific Tregs expanded beyond overall Tregs, suggesting antigen-driven growth.

Sequencing used immunoSEQ multiplex PCR; TCRdb keeps in-frame clones, though not all of them. This repertoire shows roughly 15,000 clones, about four fifths found once; its top ten account for about 1.7%. Thawed PBMCs were FACS-sorted into unstimulated CD4+CD25+CD127- regulatory T cells, CD4+CD25- non-regulatory cells, CD4 and CD8 cells. Regulatory T cells were sorted from thawed PBMCs rested overnight at 37°C with around 200 IU/ml IL-2. In regard to this clone: Its antigen is unidentified.

Germline V gene sequence: CDR1 MNHEY, CDR2 SVGAGI. J lost 6 bases, V lost 7 bases, and 5 bases had no gene match. This CDR3 is built from 14 residues. This sequence originates from a human donor who received a combined kidney and bone marrow transplant. The rearrangement uses TRBV6-5 and TRBJ2-7; TRBD2 agrees at 14 bases. This sample comprised Tregs from blood, obtained before the transplant. The CDR3 bases are TGTGCCAGCATCCGGACTAGCGGGGGGCTCGAGCAGTACTTC. Its protein is CASIRTSGGLEQYF.